The clone carrying this T cell receptor beta chain was detected once. These data originate in a study of CD8 T cells in Susac syndrome. About 0.45 to 1 ug RNA was reverse transcribed with random hexamers. The TCR beta CDR3 was amplified by immunoSEQ multiplex PCR across 54 Vbeta, 13 Jbeta. From the immunoSEQ multiplex PCR reads, TCRdb called clonotypes with MiXCR, one entry per CDR3 protein. The sample has 150,000 to 200,000 distinct CDR3 sequences, approximately 95% seen once. Included as multiple sclerosis controls were treatment-naive patients who had stable or active relapsing-remitting disease. The V and J ends lost 1 base and 1 base respectively, with 13 bases between them. This CDR3 is 16 amino acids long. CDR1 SGHRS and CDR2 YFSETQ come from the germline V gene.

This TCR was sampled from a human donor with multiple sclerosis. The J gene is TRBJ2-3, the V gene TRBV5-1, with D possibly matching TRBD2 (6 bases). Sequenced sample: CD4+ T cells from PBMCs. CDR3 nucleotides: TGCGCCAGCAGCTTGTTAGGAGGGATGGGCACAGATACGCAGTATTTT. It is translated as CASSLLGGMGTDTQYF.